The following is a TCR beta chain sequence with its context. The data belong to a study of blood T cells in healthy people across ages. The draw of peripheral blood yielded ten milliliters from each donor. Germline V gene lookup returns CDR1 KGHSH and CDR2 LQKENI. J lost 2 bases, V lost 6 bases, and 6 bases had no gene match. This CDR3 has 15 amino acids. The authors ran a second PCR of about 6 to 11 cycles using a sample-barcoded 5' primer and a J-beta primer mix. Each CDR3 protein gets one entry after TCRdb re-called the 5' RACE reads with MiXCR. The repertoire holds approximately 780,000 distinct CDR3 sequences, with more than 25% as singletons. The same sample was also studied in work on T cells of mothers and their children. That source adds: The study sampled a few healthy Caucasian mothers and their six children.

What was sequenced was blood. This sequence joins TRBV18 and TRBJ1-4; 7 nucleotides agree with TRBD1. This receptor was identified in a boy younger than 18 in good health. In DNA, the CDR3 is TGTGCCAGCTCCCCCGGGACAGACACTAATGAAAAACTGTTTTTT. Its protein product is CASSPGTDTNEKLFF. Looking up the rest from reference TRBV18 and TRBJ1-4 gives the full variable domain: NAGVMQNPRHLVRRRGQEARLRCSPMKGHSHVYWYRQLPEEGLKFMVYLQKENIIDESGMPKERFSAEFPKEGPSILRIQQVVRGDSAAYFCASSPGTDTNEKLFFGSGTQLSVL.